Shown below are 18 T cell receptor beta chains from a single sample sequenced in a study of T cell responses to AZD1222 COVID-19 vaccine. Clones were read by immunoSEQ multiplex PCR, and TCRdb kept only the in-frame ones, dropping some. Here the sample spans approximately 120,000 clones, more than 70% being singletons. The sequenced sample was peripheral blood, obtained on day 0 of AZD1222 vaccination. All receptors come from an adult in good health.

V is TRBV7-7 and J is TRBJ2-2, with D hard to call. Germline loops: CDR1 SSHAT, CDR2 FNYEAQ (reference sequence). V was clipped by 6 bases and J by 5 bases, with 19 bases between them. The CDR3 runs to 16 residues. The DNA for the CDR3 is TGTGCCAGCAGTCCCCTGGCGGTGCCGGGTACCGGGGAGCTGTTTTTT. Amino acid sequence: CASSPLAVPGTGELFF.

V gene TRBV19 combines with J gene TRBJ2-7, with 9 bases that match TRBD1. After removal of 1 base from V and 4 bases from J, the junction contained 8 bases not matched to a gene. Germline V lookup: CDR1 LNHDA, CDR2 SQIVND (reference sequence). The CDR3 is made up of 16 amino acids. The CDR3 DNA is TGTGCCAGTAGTATAGTCCCGGGACAGGGTGTTTACGAGCAGTACTTC. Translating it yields CASSIVPGQGVYEQYF.

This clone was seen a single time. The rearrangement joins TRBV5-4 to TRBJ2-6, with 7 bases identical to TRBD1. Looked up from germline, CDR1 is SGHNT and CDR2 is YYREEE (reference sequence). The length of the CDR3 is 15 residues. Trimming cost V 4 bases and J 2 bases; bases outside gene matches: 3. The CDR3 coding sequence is TGTGCCAGCAGCACCGGGACAGCTGGGGCCAACGTCCTGACTTTC. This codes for CASSTGTAGANVLTF.

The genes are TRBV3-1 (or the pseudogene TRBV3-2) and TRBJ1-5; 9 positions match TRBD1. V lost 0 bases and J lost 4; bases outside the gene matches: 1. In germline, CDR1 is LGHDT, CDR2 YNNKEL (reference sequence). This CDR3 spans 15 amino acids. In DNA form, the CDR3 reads TGTGCCAGCAGCCAAGACGGACAGGGGAATCAGCCCCAGCATTTT. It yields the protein CASSQDGQGNQPQHF.

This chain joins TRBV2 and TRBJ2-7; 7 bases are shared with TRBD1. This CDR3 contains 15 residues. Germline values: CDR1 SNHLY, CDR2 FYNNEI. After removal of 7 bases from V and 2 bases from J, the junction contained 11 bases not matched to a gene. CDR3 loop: CASTRGGQYAYEQYF. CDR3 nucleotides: TGTGCCAGCACCCGAGGGGGACAGTATGCCTACGAGCAGTACTTC.

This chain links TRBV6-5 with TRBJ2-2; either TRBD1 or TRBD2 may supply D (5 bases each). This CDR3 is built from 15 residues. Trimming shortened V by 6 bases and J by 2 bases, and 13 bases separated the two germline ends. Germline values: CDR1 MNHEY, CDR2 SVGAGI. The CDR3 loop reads CASRSGHFNTGELFF. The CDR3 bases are TGTGCCAGCAGGAGCGGACACTTTAACACCGGGGAGCTGTTTTTT.

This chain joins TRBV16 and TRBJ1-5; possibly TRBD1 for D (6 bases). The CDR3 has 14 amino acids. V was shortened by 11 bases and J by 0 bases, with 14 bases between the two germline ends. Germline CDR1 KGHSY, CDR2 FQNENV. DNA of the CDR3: TGTGCCCTATCGGGGGCGACTAGCAATCAGCCCCAGCATTTT. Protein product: CALSGATSNQPQHF. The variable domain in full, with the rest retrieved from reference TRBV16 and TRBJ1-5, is GEEVAQTPKHLVRGEGQKAKLYCAPIKGHSYVFWYQQVLKNEFKFLISFQNENVFDETGMPKERFSAKCLPNSPCSLEIQATKLEDSAVYFCALSGATSNQPQHFGDGTRLSIL.

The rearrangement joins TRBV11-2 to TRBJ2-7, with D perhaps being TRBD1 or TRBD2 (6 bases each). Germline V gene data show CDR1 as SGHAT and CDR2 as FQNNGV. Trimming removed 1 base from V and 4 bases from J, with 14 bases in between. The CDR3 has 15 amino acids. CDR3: CASSLASEGGYEQYF. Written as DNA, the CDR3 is TGTGCCAGCAGCTTAGCCAGCGAGGGGGGTTACGAGCAGTACTTC. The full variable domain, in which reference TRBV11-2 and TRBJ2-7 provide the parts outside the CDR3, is EAGVAQSPRYKIIEKRQSVAFWCNPISGHATLYWYQQILGQGPKLLIQFQNNGVVDDSQLPKDRFSAERLKGVDSTLKIQPAKLEDSAVYLCASSLASEGGYEQYFGPGTRLTVT.

The CDR3 protein is CASSQDFQSELFF. The CDR3 DNA follows: TGTGCCAGCAGCCAAGATTTCCAGTCGGAGCTGTTTTTT. V is TRBV3-1 (or the pseudogene TRBV3-2) and J is TRBJ2-2, with D uncertain. The CDR3 has 13 amino acids. Germline V lookup: CDR1 LGHDT, CDR2 YNNKEL (reference sequence). V dropped 0 bases and J dropped 10 bases, with 9 bases sitting between them.

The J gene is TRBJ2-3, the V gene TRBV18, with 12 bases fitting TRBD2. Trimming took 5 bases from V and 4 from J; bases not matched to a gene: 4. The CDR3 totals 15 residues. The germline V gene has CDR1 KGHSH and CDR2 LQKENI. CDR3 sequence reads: CASSATSGSADTQYF. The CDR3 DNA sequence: TGTGCCAGCTCAGCGACTAGCGGGAGCGCAGATACGCAGTATTTT.

The CDR3 DNA follows: TGTGCCAGCAGCTTAGCCGCCGGTCCCGATGGGCAGTACTTC. Residues: CASSLAAGPDGQYF. The rearrangement uses TRBV7-9 and TRBJ2-7; D unclear. CDR3 length: 14 residues. V gave up 0 bases and J gave up 9 bases, with 15 bases separating them. CDR1 and CDR2 from the germline V gene are SEHNR and FQNEAQ (reference sequence).

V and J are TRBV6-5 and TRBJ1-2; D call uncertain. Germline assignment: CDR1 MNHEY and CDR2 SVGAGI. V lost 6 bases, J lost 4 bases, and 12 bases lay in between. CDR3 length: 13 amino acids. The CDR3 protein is CASSTTGRYGYTF. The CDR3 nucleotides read TGTGCCAGCAGCACAACGGGCCGCTATGGCTACACCTTC.

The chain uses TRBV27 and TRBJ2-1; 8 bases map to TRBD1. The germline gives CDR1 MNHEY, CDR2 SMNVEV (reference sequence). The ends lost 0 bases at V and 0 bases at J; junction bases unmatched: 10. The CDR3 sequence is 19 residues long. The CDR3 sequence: CASSLSKQGAQSSYNEQFF. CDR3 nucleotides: TGTGCCAGCAGTTTATCGAAGCAGGGGGCTCAAAGCTCCTACAATGAGCAGTTCTTC.

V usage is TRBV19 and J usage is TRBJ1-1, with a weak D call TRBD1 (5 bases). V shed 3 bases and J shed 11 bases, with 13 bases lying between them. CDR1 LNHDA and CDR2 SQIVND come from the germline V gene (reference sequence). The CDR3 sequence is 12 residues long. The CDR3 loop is CASSIGTRGAFF. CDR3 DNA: TGTGCCAGTAGTATCGGGACGAGGGGCGCTTTCTTT.

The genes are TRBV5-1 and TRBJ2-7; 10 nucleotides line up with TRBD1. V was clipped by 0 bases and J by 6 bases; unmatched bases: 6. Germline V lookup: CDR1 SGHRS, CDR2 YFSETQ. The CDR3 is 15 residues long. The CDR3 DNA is TGCGCCAGCAGCTTGGGTGGGACAGGGGATACCGAGCAGTACTTC. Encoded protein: CASSLGGTGDTEQYF.

The CDR3 nucleotides read TGCAGTGCTAGTGGACTTGGAAACACCATATATTTT. Its protein product is CSASGLGNTIYF. J is TRBJ1-3 and V is TRBV20-1; D not certain. CDR3 size: 12 residues. CDR1 DFQATT and CDR2 SNEGSKA come from the germline V gene (reference sequence). V lost 3 bases and J 3 bases, leaving 6 bases between the germline ends.

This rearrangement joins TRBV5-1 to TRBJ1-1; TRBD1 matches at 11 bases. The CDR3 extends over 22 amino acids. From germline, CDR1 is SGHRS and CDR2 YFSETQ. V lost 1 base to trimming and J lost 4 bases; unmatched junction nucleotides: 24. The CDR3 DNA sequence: TGCGCCAGCAGCTTGCACGGCACCGGGACAGGGGGTTTTCTCTCTTATGGCACTGAAGCTTTCTTT. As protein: CASSLHGTGTGGFLSYGTEAFF.

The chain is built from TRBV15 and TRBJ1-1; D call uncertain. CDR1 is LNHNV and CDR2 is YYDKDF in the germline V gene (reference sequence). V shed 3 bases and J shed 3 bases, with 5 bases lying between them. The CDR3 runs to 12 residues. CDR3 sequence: CATSRSYTEAFF. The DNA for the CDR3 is TGTGCCACCAGCAGGAGCTACACTGAAGCTTTCTTT.